Only a few counts were recorded for the clone carrying this T cell receptor (beta chain). The CDR3 contains 12 residues. The V end was cut by 5 bases, the J end by 0 bases, with 7 bases between. Germline V gene sequence: CDR1 SQVTM, CDR2 ANQGSEA. The data belong to a study of blood T cell repertoires in COVID-19. Looking at the study overall: Samples came from the United States, Italy and Spain, spanning acute and convalescent COVID-19.

Original data processing: Estimated nucleated cell counts came from reference gene primer amplification. Clones were read by immunoSEQ multiplex PCR, and TCRdb kept only the in-frame ones, dropping some. V and J calls and clone size are copied from that table; D and trimming were computed from the DNA. The profile shows 200,000 to 250,000 clones, less than 90% of them singletons. Source material: peripheral blood. This receptor was identified in a woman between 45 and 65 years old with acute or convalescent COVID-19. The V gene is TRBV29-1, the J gene TRBJ1-1; D call uncertain. CDR3 sequence reads: CSVLTLNTEAFF. CDR3 sequence (DNA): TGCAGCGTTCTAACTTTGAACACTGAAGCTTTCTTT.